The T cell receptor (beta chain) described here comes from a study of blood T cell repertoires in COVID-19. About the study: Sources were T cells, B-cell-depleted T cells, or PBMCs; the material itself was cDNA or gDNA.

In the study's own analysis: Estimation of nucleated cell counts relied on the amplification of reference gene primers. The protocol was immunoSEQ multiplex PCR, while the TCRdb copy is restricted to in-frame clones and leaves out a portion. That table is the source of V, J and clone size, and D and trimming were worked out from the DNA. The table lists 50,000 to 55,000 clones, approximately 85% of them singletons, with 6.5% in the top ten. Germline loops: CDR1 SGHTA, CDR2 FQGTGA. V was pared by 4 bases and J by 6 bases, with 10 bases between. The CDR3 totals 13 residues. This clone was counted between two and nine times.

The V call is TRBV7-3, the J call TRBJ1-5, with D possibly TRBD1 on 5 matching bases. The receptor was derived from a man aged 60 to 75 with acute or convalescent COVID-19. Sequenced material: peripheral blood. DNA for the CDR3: TGTGCCAGCAGCTGGGCCAGGGCTCAGCCCCAGCATTTT. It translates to CASSWARAQPQHF.